These T cell receptor beta chains were read from a single sample in a study of PD-1 blockade in classical Hodgkin lymphoma. This table comes from immunoSEQ multiplex PCR, and its TCRdb copy is limited to in-frame clones, with some not included. This repertoire shows about 76,000 clones, around nine tenths found once; its top ten account for less than 25%. This sample comprised peripheral blood mononuclear cells (PBMCs), obtained at baseline. The receptors shown here come from a human donor with classical Hodgkin lymphoma. CDR3s include the opening cysteine and the closing phenylalanine or tryptophan. A D gene is named only where the DNA matches it firmly. Expanded clones get a size class; other rows say once, few or many, or leave the size out.

V	J	D	size	CDR3	DNA
TRBV5-1	TRBJ2-7	.	.	CASSPFQSYEQYF	TGCGCCAGCAGCCCGTTTCAGTCCTACGAGCAGTACTTC
TRBV30	TRBJ2-7	.	.	CAWSVLRGGYEQYF	TGTGCCTGGAGTGTACTCCGGGGAGGCTACGAGCAGTACTTC
TRBV6-6	TRBJ2-7	.	.	CASSYPGPEQYF	TGTGCCAGCAGTTACCCGGGGCCCGAGCAGTACTTC
TRBV4-1	TRBJ2-4	TRBD1	.	CASSPDPTGVGNIQYF	TGCGCCAGCAGCCCAGACCCGACAGGGGTGGGAAACATTCAGTACTTC
TRBV28	TRBJ2-2	.	.	CASSLYGQGGTGELFF	TGTGCCAGCAGTTTATACGGGCAGGGGGGCACCGGGGAGCTGTTTTTT
TRBV6-1	TRBJ1-2	.	.	CASSEASGFIYGYTF	TGTGCCAGCAGTGAAGCGAGCGGCTTCATATATGGCTACACCTTC
TRBV9	TRBJ1-4	.	.	CASSVGGGTANEKLFF	TGTGCCAGCAGCGTAGGCGGGGGGACTGCCAATGAAAAACTGTTTTTT
TRBV10-3	TRBJ2-5	.	.	CAIGEETQYF	TGTGCCATCGGGGAAGAGACCCAGTACTTC
TRBV10-3	TRBJ1-1	.	.	CATARGTPNTEAFF	TGTGCCACTGCTCGTGGGACCCCAAACACTGAAGCTTTCTTT
TRBV11-2	TRBJ1-4	.	.	CASSPYKGRNEKLFF	TGTGCCAGCAGCCCCTACAAAGGACGTAATGAAAAACTGTTTTTT
TRBV5-1	TRBJ1-2	.	.	CASSRSSGGYTF	TGCGCCAGCAGCCGCTCCTCCGGGGGCTACACCTTC
TRBV7-9	TRBJ2-7	.	.	CASSPPSYEQYF	TGTGCCAGCAGCCCCCCCTCCTACGAGCAGTACTTC
TRBV19	TRBJ1-1	.	.	CASSNPGLGRNTEAFF	TGTGCCAGTAGTAACCCGGGGTTAGGGCGGAACACTGAAGCTTTCTTT
TRBV7-9	TRBJ1-4	.	.	CASSPTRNEKLFF	TGTGCCAGCAGCCCCACGCGGAATGAAAAACTGTTTTTT
TRBV5-1	TRBJ2-3	TRBD2	.	CASSLGLAGPDTQYF	TGCGCCAGCAGCTTGGGGCTAGCGGGACCAGATACGCAGTATTTT
TRBV7-2	TRBJ1-2	.	.	CASSLGQRNNYGYTF	TGTGCCAGCAGCTTAGGGCAGCGTAACAACTATGGCTACACCTTC
TRBV10-3	TRBJ1-2	TRBD1	.	CAISESWTGRGYYGYTF	TGTGCCATCAGTGAGTCGTGGACAGGTCGGGGGTACTATGGCTACACCTTC
TRBV18	TRBJ1-5	.	.	CASSPTSGGDNQPQHF	TGTGCCAGCTCACCGACGTCCGGGGGAGACAATCAGCCCCAGCATTTT
TRBV7-2	TRBJ1-4	.	.	CASSSPQEGRKLFF	TGTGCCAGCAGCTCACCCCAGGAGGGCAGAAAACTGTTTTTT
TRBV11-2	TRBJ1-2	TRBD1	.	CASSLDGRTGYNYGYTF	TGTGCCAGCAGCTTAGATGGGAGGACAGGGTACAACTATGGCTACACCTTC
TRBV19	TRBJ2-7	.	once	CARPRPGTSPLSYEQYF	TGTGCCAGGCCCCGGCCCGGCACGTCACCCCTCTCCTACGAGCAGTACTTC
TRBV5-1	TRBJ1-2	.	.	CASSLSWFYGYTF	TGCGCCAGCAGCTTGAGTTGGTTCTATGGCTACACCTTC
TRBV5-1	TRBJ2-7	TRBD1	few	CASSLAGTGAGEQYF	TGCGCCAGCAGCTTGGCCGGGACAGGGGCGGGCGAGCAGTACTTC
TRBV19	TRBJ2-1	TRBD2	.	CASSSSGRASNEQFF	TGTGCCAGTAGTTCTAGCGGGAGGGCCAGTAATGAGCAGTTCTTC
TRBV5-1	TRBJ1-2	.	.	CASSLEQSYGYTF	TGCGCCAGCAGCTTGGAACAGAGCTATGGCTACACCTTC
TRBV5-1	TRBJ2-1	TRBD2	.	CASSLGLAGDYEQFF	TGCGCCAGCAGCCTTGGACTAGCGGGAGATTACGAGCAGTTCTTC
TRBV2	TRBJ1-4	TRBD1	.	CASRRTGGNEELFF	TGTGCCAGCAGGCGGACAGGGGGTAATGAAGAACTGTTTTTT
TRBV6-5	TRBJ1-5	.	.	CASSPTENQPQHF	TGTGCCAGCAGTCCCACTGAGAATCAGCCCCAGCATTTT
TRBV27	TRBJ2-7	.	.	CASSLNPVSYEQYF	TGTGCCAGCAGTTTAAATCCGGTCTCCTACGAGCAGTACTTC
TRBV4-3	TRBJ1-5	.	.	CASSQDRGIEYSNQPQHF	TGCGCCAGCAGCCAAGATCGTGGGATCGAATATAGCAATCAGCCCCAGCATTTT
TRBV14	TRBJ2-3	.	.	CASSQVRGYGDTQYF	TGTGCCAGCAGCCAAGTCAGGGGTTACGGAGATACGCAGTATTTT
TRBV6-5	TRBJ2-3	.	once	CASSYDGQNTDTQYF	TGTGCCAGCAGTTACGATGGACAGAACACAGATACGCAGTATTTT
TRBV13	TRBJ2-3	.	.	CASSPWGADTQYF	TGTGCCAGCAGCCCCTGGGGAGCAGATACGCAGTATTTT
TRBV11-2	TRBJ2-1	.	.	CASRFRAEQFF	TGTGCCAGCAGATTCCGGGCCGAGCAGTTCTTC
TRBV7-9	TRBJ2-1	TRBD2	.	CASSLKSRGGSSYNEQFF	TGTGCCAGCAGCTTAAAGTCCCGGGGCGGGAGCTCCTACAATGAGCAGTTCTTC
TRBV7-9	TRBJ1-2	.	.	CASSPLGGIDNYGYTF	TGTGCCAGCAGCCCACTTGGCGGGATAGATAACTATGGCTACACCTTC
TRBV19	TRBJ2-5	TRBD2	.	CASSILATSYETQYF	TGTGCCAGTAGTATATTGGCGACTAGCTATGAGACCCAGTACTTC
TRBV7-2	TRBJ1-1	.	.	CASHISGAVTMNTEAFF	TGTGCCAGCCATATCTCGGGAGCCGTGACCATGAACACTGAAGCTTTCTTT
TRBV30	TRBJ2-1	.	.	CAWSVDLNNEQFF	TGTGCCTGGAGTGTAGACCTTAACAATGAGCAGTTCTTC
TRBV28	TRBJ2-7	TRBD1	.	CATTGAISYEQYF	TGTGCCACCACAGGGGCTATTTCCTACGAGCAGTACTTC
TRBV1	TRBJ1-1	.	.	CTSLGRGNTEAFF	TGCACCAGCCTTGGAAGGGGAAACACTGAAGCTTTCTTT
TRBV5-1	TRBJ2-1	.	.	CASSLDLKGQFF	TGCGCCAGCAGCTTGGATCTCAAGGGGCAGTTCTTC
TRBV7-6	TRBJ2-5	.	once	CASSLGPRGQETQYF	TGTGCCAGCAGCTTAGGTCCCAGGGGACAAGAGACCCAGTACTTC
TRBV7-6	TRBJ2-3	TRBD2	.	CASSLQREGTDTQYF	TGTGCCAGCAGCCTACAGCGGGAGGGCACAGATACGCAGTATTTT
TRBV7-2	TRBJ2-6	.	.	CASSFSITGANVLTF	TGTGCCAGCAGCTTCAGCATTACTGGGGCCAACGTCCTGACTTTC
TRBV7-9	TRBJ2-3	.	.	CASSFGGFDQSTQYF	TGTGCCAGCAGCTTTGGGGGGTTTGATCAAAGTACGCAGTATTTT
TRBV5-1	TRBJ1-1	.	.	CASSLARGTRGAEAFF	TGCGCCAGCAGCTTGGCACGGGGGACCCGTGGGGCTGAAGCTTTCTTT
TRBV5-1	TRBJ2-1	TRBD2	.	CASSLVSGSGNEQFF	TGCGCCAGCAGCTTGGTTAGCGGGAGTGGAAATGAGCAGTTCTTC
TRBV5-6	TRBJ2-5	.	.	CASSDTGDRVQETQYF	TGTGCCAGCAGCGATACGGGGGACAGAGTACAAGAGACCCAGTACTTC
TRBV19	TRBJ1-3	.	.	CASRTSGNTIYF	TGTGCCAGTCGGACCTCTGGAAACACCATATATTTT
TRBV28	TRBJ2-1	TRBD2	once	CASSLSFLRGDYNEQFF	TGTGCCAGCAGTTTATCGTTTCTGCGGGGGGACTACAATGAGCAGTTCTTC
TRBV29-1	TRBJ1-1	.	.	CSGGSANTEAFF	TGCAGCGGGGGGTCCGCGAACACTGAAGCTTTCTTT
TRBV28	TRBJ1-1	.	.	CASSPQGWTEAFF	TGTGCCAGCAGTCCCCAGGGGTGGACTGAAGCTTTCTTT